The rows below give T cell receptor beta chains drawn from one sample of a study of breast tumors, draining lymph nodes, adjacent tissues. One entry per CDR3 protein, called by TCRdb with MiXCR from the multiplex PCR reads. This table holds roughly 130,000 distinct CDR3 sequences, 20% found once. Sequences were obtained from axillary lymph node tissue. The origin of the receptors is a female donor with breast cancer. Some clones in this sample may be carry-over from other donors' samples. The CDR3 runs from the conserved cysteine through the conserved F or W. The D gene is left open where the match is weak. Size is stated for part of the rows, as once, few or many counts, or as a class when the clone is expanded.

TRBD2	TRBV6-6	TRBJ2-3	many	CASDGTSGRSDTQYF	TGTGCCAGCGACGGGACTAGCGGGAGGTCAGATACGCAGTATTTT
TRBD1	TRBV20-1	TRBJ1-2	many	CSAREQGRIYDGYTF	TGCAGTGCTAGAGAACAGGGGCGCATTTATGATGGCTACACCTTC
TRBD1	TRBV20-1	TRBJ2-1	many	CSARDLDRGGFNEQFF	TGCAGTGCTAGAGATCTTGACAGGGGTGGTTTCAATGAGCAGTTCTTC
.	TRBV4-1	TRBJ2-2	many	CASSPRLGRGFRTGELFF	TGCGCCAGCAGCCCTCGACTGGGACGGGGGTTTCGCACCGGGGAGCTGTTTTTT
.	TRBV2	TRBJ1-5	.	CASSGRGSQPQHF	TGTGCCAGCTCGGGCCGGGGGAGTCAGCCCCAGCATTTT
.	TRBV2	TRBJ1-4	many	CASRDGLSTNEKLFF	TGTGCCAGCAGGGATGGACTTTCTACTAATGAAAAACTGTTTTTT
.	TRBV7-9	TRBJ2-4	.	CASSDLGGDPAGIQYF	TGTGCCAGCAGCGACTTAGGGGGGGACCCAGCGGGCATTCAGTACTTC
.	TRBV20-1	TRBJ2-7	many	CSARDIVYEQYF	TGCAGTGCTAGAGATATTGTTTACGAGCAGTACTTC
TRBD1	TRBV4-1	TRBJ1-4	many	CASSVRIQGAGVKLFF	TGCGCCAGCAGCGTACGCATACAGGGGGCTGGGGTAAAACTGTTTTTT
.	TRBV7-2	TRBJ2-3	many	CASSTPTGTDTQYF	TGTGCCAGCAGCACCCCGACGGGGACAGATACGCAGTATTTT
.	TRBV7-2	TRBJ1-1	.	CASSVTPVRNTEAFF	TGTGCCAGCAGCGTGACCCCGGTGAGAAACACTGAAGCTTTCTTT
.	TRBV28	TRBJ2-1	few	CASKEGGYNEQFF	TGTGCCAGTAAGGAGGGGGGGTACAATGAGCAGTTCTTC
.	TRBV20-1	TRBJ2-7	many	CSARDRTDRYEQYF	TGCAGTGCTAGAGATAGGACGGACAGATACGAGCAGTACTTC
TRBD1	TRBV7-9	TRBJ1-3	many	CASSSSPGNRGGNTIYF	TGTGCCAGCAGCTCAAGCCCGGGCAACAGGGGGGGGAACACCATATATTTT
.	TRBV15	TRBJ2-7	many	CATSRDFPAAYEQYF	TGTGCCACCAGCAGAGATTTCCCAGCAGCCTACGAGCAGTACTTC
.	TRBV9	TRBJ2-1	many	CASSVAGGEGQFF	TGTGCCAGCAGCGTAGCGGGCGGGGAAGGGCAGTTCTTC
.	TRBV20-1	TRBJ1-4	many	CSARGRGDINEKLFF	TGCAGTGCTAGGGGCCGTGGTGACATTAATGAAAAACTGTTTTTT
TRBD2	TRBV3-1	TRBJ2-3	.	CASSPGSSGRTFGDTQYF	TGTGCCAGCAGCCCGGGGTCCAGCGGGAGAACATTTGGAGATACGCAGTATTTT
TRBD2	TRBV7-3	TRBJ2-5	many	CASSLWGGKETQYF	TGTGCCAGCAGCTTATGGGGGGGGAAAGAGACCCAGTACTTC
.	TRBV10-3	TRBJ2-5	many	CAISVDTIQETQYF	TGTGCCATCAGCGTGGACACAATTCAAGAGACCCAGTACTTC
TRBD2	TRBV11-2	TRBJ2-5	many	CASSSAGGRYETQYF	TGTGCCAGCAGCTCCGCGGGGGGAAGATATGAGACCCAGTACTTC
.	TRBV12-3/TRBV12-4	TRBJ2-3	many	CASRSEADTQYF	TGTGCCAGCAGGTCTGAGGCGGATACGCAGTATTTT
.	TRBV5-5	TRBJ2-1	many	CASSLAAGYNEQFF	TGTGCCAGCAGCTTAGCGGCGGGCTACAATGAGCAGTTCTTC
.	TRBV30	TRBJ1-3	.	CAWRVSSGNTIYF	TGTGCCTGGAGGGTGAGCTCTGGAAACACCATATATTTT
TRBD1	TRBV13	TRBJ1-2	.	CASSLTRLDRAGYTF	TGTGCCAGCAGCTTAACCCGTCTCGACAGGGCTGGCTACACCTTC
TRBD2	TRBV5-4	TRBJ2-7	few	CASSRGGGLAGSSSYEQYF	TGTGCCAGCAGCCGGGGCGGGGGGCTAGCGGGGTCGAGCTCCTACGAGCAGTACTTC